This T cell receptor beta chain is drawn from a study of T-cell memory formation after mild COVID-19. V lost 6 bases, J lost 3 bases, and 13 bases stayed unmatched. This CDR3 is 15 amino acids long. Germline CDR1 DFQATT, CDR2 SNEGSKA (reference sequence). Overall study findings and caveats: Within pre-infection memory, some responding clones were found, suggesting cross-reactive memory joined. Most CD4+ clones that shrank were in CM and EM, while CD8+ ones turned up in EMRA.

TCR alpha and TCR beta cDNA libraries carrying sample barcodes and UMIs came from 5'RACE with constant-segment primers. TCRdb re-derived calls from the 5' RACE reads in MiXCR, one entry per CDR3 protein. The repertoire consists of 130,000 to 150,000 distinct CDR3 sequences, with about 19% occurring once and the leading ten covering over 2%. This clonotype was counted a few times. Antigen: not known. This chain links TRBV20-1 with TRBJ2-5; 7 bases fit TRBD2. Sequencing was carried out using PBMCs or a T cell subset sorted from them (not recorded which). The sequence came from an adult woman who had mild COVID-19 (a few samples of this study predate the infection). Cell type and time point are not known. CDR3 nucleotides: TGCAGTGCGAGTCTTTGGGGGGGTCCTAAAGAGACCCAGTACTTC. Translating gives CSASLWGGPKETQYF.